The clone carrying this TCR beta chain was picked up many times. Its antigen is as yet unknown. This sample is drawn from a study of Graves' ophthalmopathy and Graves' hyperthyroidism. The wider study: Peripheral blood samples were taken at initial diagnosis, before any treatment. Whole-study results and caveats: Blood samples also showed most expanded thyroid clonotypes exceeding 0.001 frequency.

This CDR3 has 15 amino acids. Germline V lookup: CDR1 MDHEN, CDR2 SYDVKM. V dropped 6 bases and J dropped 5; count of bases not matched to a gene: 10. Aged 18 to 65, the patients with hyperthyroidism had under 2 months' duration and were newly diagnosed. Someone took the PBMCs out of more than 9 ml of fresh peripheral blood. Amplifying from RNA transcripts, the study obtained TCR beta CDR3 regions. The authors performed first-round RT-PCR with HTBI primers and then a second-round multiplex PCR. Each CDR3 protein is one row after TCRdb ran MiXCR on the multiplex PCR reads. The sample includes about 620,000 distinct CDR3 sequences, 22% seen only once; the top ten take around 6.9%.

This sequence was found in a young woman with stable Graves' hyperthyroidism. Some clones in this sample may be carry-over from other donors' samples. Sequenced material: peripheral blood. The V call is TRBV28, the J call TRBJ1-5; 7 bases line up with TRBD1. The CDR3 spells CASSSPDRAYQPQHF. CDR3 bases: TGTGCCAGCAGCTCCCCCGACAGGGCCTATCAGCCCCAGCATTTT.